Each of the 23 T cell receptor beta chains below was sequenced from the same sample in a study of multiple sclerosis patients with progressive multifocal leukoencephalopathy. Time point of the sample: approximately 12 months of natalizumab therapy. Profiling relied on immunoSEQ multiplex PCR, and the TCRdb table lists in-frame clones only, not all of them. The repertoire consists of some 25,000 clones, with around 90% occurring once and the leading ten covering 2% to 2.5%. Material: PBMCs, obtained from a patient treated with natalizumab. The receptor set was obtained from a man under 40 with multiple sclerosis.

V usage is TRBV5-6 and J usage is TRBJ1-2; 8 nucleotides match TRBD1. Germline V CDR1 and CDR2: SGHDT, YYEEEE. The V segment lost 4 bases and the J segment 7 bases; nucleotides outside the gene matches: 3. This CDR3 contains 12 residues. CDR3: CASSTGGSGYTF. The DNA for the CDR3 is TGTGCCAGCAGCACAGGGGGAAGTGGCTACACCTTC.

The chain combines TRBV19 with TRBJ2-7; 11 nucleotides match TRBD1. CDR1 and CDR2 from the germline V gene are LNHDA and SQIVND (reference sequence). V lost 2 bases and J lost 5; bases outside the gene matches: 5. This CDR3 contains 15 residues. The chain's CDR3 is CASSIREGQGDEQYF. In DNA, the CDR3 is TGTGCCAGTAGTATAAGGGAGGGACAGGGGGACGAGCAGTACTTC.

The chain combines TRBV6-1 with TRBJ2-5; 8 nucleotides align to TRBD2. The germline gives CDR1 MNHNS, CDR2 SASEGT. The CDR3 sequence is 15 residues long. V trimming: 3 bases; J trimming: 2 bases; junction bases outside the gene matches: 5. CDR3: CASSEGRGRQETQYF. Here the CDR3 DNA reads TGTGCCAGCAGTGAGGGTCGCGGGAGGCAAGAGACCCAGTACTTC.

The chain links TRBV15 to TRBJ2-6; D not certain. Germline lookup yields CDR1 LNHNV and CDR2 YYDKDF (reference sequence). V lost 0 bases, J lost 0 bases, and 3 bases lay in between. This CDR3 is built from 15 residues. The CDR3, as DNA: TGTGCCACCAGCAGAGACATCTCTGGGGCCAACGTCCTGACTTTC. It is translated as CATSRDISGANVLTF.

The chain links TRBV25-1 to TRBJ1-2; D not certain. This CDR3 region has 13 residues. Per the germline V gene, CDR1 is MGHDK and CDR2 is SYGVNS. V was shortened by 1 base and J by 2 bases, with 5 bases between the two germline ends. CDR3 in amino acids: CASSELGNYGYTF. Written as DNA, the CDR3 is TGTGCCAGCAGTGAATTGGGGAACTATGGCTACACCTTC.

The V and J genes are TRBV19 and TRBJ2-1; 11 bases match TRBD2. V was pared by 9 bases and J by 6 bases, with 10 bases of the junction left unmatched. The V gene's germline CDR1 is LNHDA and CDR2 SQIVND (reference sequence). The CDR3 length is 15 residues. Here the CDR3 reads CASATSGSRGNEQFF. CDR3 DNA sequence: TGTGCCAGCGCTACTAGCGGGAGTAGAGGCAATGAGCAGTTCTTC.

The rearrangement uses TRBV7-2 and TRBJ2-7; D uncertain. The CDR3 contains 16 residues. Trimming removed 0 bases from V and 4 bases from J, with 16 bases in between. Germline V CDR1 and CDR2: SGHTA, FQGNSA. This CDR3 is CASSLAGTSSYYEQYF. The CDR3 bases are TGTGCCAGCAGCTTAGCGGGCACCAGCTCGTATTACGAGCAGTACTTC.

The genes are TRBV7-9 and TRBJ2-5, with D possibly being TRBD1 (5 bases). CDR1 SEHNR and CDR2 FQNEAQ come from the germline V gene (reference sequence). The V end was cut by 1 base, the J end by 4 bases, with 7 bases between. This CDR3 comprises 13 residues. The CDR3 region has the DNA TGTGCCAGCAGCTTAGGGGGCAGAGAGACCCAGTACTTC. Translated: CASSLGGRETQYF.

The rearrangement uses TRBV11-2 and TRBJ2-7; D may be TRBD1 (5 bases). The CDR3 has 13 residues. Per the germline V gene, CDR1 is SGHAT and CDR2 is FQNNGV. V was trimmed by 5 bases and J by 0 bases, leaving 8 bases between them. The CDR3 bases are TGTGCCAGCAGCCCGGACACCTCCTACGAGCAGTACTTC. It codes for CASSPDTSYEQYF.

On this clone: This CDR3 is also generated by other DNA sequences in the sample. The chain combines TRBV9 with TRBJ1-1; D unresolved. The CDR3 spans 13 residues. Trimming took 0 bases from V and 0 from J, leaving 3 bases between them. Germline values: CDR1 SGDLS, CDR2 YYNGEE. In nucleotides, the CDR3 is TGTGCCAGCAGCGTAGCAGTGAACACTGAAGCTTTCTTT. This encodes CASSVAVNTEAFF.

V gene TRBV7-9 combines with J gene TRBJ2-2; no firm D call. Trimming cost V 8 bases and J 4 bases, with 5 bases left between them. CDR3 size: 11 residues. Per germline, CDR1 SEHNR and CDR2 FQNEAQ (reference sequence). DNA of the CDR3: TGTGCCAGCCCGACCACCGGGGAGCTGTTTTTT. Protein: CASPTTGELFF.

The V and J genes are TRBV11-3 and TRBJ1-2; D gene unclear. V was shortened by 1 base and J by 3 bases, with 9 bases between the two germline ends. This CDR3 contains 14 residues. Germline assignment: CDR1 SGHNT and CDR2 YENEEA. The CDR3 bases are TGTGCCAGCAGCTTAGTCCCAGGTTACTATGGCTACACCTTC. Protein sequence: CASSLVPGYYGYTF.

The chain carries TRBV30 and TRBJ2-7; D remains unclear. The CDR3 runs to 11 residues. From germline, CDR1 is GTSNPN and CDR2 SVGIG (reference sequence). Trimming left V 6 bases short and J 0 bases short, with 6 bases between. Here the CDR3 DNA reads TGTGCCTGCGTAGGCTCCTACGAGCAGTACTTC. This codes for CACVGSYEQYF.

J is TRBJ1-1 and V is TRBV20-1; the D gene is possibly TRBD1 (5 bases). CDR1 DFQATT and CDR2 SNEGSKA come from the germline V gene (reference sequence). The CDR3 totals 11 residues. The V and J ends lost 3 bases and 6 bases respectively, with 8 bases between them. The CDR3 spells CSARGPPEAFF. DNA for the CDR3: TGCAGTGCTAGGGGGCCTCCTGAAGCTTTCTTT.

CDR3: CASSWVQGRTDTQYF. The CDR3 region has the DNA TGTGCCAGCAGCTGGGTGCAGGGTCGCACAGATACGCAGTATTTT. The chain is built from TRBV7-2 and TRBJ2-3; perhaps TRBD1 as D (5 bases). CDR3 length: 15 amino acids. The V gene lost 4 bases and the J gene lost 1 base, with 12 bases spanning the gap. Germline CDR1 reads SGHTA; CDR2 reads FQGNSA.

V and J are TRBV5-1 and TRBJ1-1, with D possibly matching TRBD1 (5 bases). Trimming shortened V by 4 bases and J by 1 base, and 26 bases separated the two germline ends. This CDR3 spans 19 amino acids. The V gene's germline CDR1 is SGHRS and CDR2 YFSETQ. The chain's CDR3 is CASSQGLKTVRSKNTEAFF. Here the CDR3 DNA reads TGCGCCAGCAGCCAAGGCCTGAAGACAGTCCGCTCTAAGAACACTGAAGCTTTCTTT.

The chain carries TRBV14 and TRBJ2-1; 13 bases map to TRBD2. Germline V gives CDR1 SGHDN, CDR2 FVKESK. Germline trimming cut 4 bases from V and 10 bases from J; bases unmatched to any gene: 13. The CDR3 runs 17 residues. The CDR3 is CASSRLNGLAGVLEQFF. In nucleotides, the CDR3 is TGTGCCAGCAGCCGTTTAAATGGACTAGCGGGAGTCTTGGAGCAGTTCTTC.

The genes are TRBV29-1 and TRBJ2-1, with D possibly being TRBD2 (6 bases). The CDR3 spans 15 residues. The germline V gene has CDR1 SQVTM and CDR2 ANQGSEA. V was shortened by 5 bases and J by 7 bases, with 21 bases between the two germline ends. The CDR3 nucleotides are TGCAGCGTTCAATTCCGGGACTCCTCGTGGAATGAGCAGTTCTTC. This encodes CSVQFRDSSWNEQFF.

The J gene is TRBJ2-1, the V gene TRBV11-3, with 11 bases matching TRBD1. The CDR3 length is 15 residues. V dropped 10 bases and J dropped 2; count of bases not matched to a gene: 7. Per the germline V gene, CDR1 is SGHNT and CDR2 is YENEEA. In DNA, the CDR3 is TGTGCCACCTCCCCGGGACAGGGGGCCTACAATGAGCAGTTCTTC. Translation: CATSPGQGAYNEQFF. The variable domain in full, completed from reference TRBV11-3 and TRBJ2-1, reads EAGVVQSPRYKIIEKKQPVAFWCNPISGHNTLYWYLQNLGQGPELLIRYENEEAVDDSQLPKDRFSAERLKGVDSTLKIQPAELGDSAVYLCATSPGQGAYNEQFFGPGTRLTVL.

The CDR3 DNA sequence: TGTGCCAGCTCTCTCAGGGAAGCGGGTGAAAAACTGTTTTTT. Its translation is CASSLREAGEKLFF. V and J are TRBV18 and TRBJ1-4; maybe TRBD1 (5 bases). Germline V gene sequence: CDR1 KGHSH, CDR2 LQKENI. The CDR3 runs 14 residues. The V and J ends lost 6 bases and 7 bases respectively, with 15 bases between them.

The chain employs TRBV10-3 and TRBJ2-7, with no clear D. Looked up from germline, CDR1 is ENHRY and CDR2 is SYGVKD. Deletions cut 3 bases from V and 5 bases from J, with 17 bases between. The CDR3 covers 15 residues. In DNA form, the CDR3 reads TGTGCCATCAGTGACATGTTTCAGTCCTACAACGAGCAGTACTTC. It codes for CAISDMFQSYNEQYF.

The chain is built from TRBV30 and TRBJ2-5; D not resolved. V lost 3 bases to trimming and J lost 3 bases, with 17 bases between them. Germline V CDR1 and CDR2: GTSNPN, SVGIG (reference sequence). This CDR3 spans 15 amino acids. The CDR3 DNA follows: TGTGCCTGGAGCCTCCCCTTCATGACCGAAGAGACCCAGTACTTC. It codes for CAWSLPFMTEETQYF.

The V and J genes are TRBV7-8 and TRBJ1-1; possibly TRBD1 for D (6 bases). This CDR3 spans 14 amino acids. Trimming removed 5 bases at V and 4 bases at J, with 14 bases between. Germline V CDR1 and CDR2: SGHVS, FQNEAQ. CDR3 amino acids: CASSATRGATEAFF. The DNA of the CDR3 is TGTGCCAGCAGCGCGACGCGGGGGGCCACTGAAGCTTTCTTT.